This note documents a single T cell receptor beta chain sequence. What antigen it recognizes has not been identified. It has no much larger one-base neighbor in the sample; base qualities were not kept. The study deep-sequenced TCR repertoires of sorted CD4+ and CD8+ blood T cells from severe aplastic anemia patients and healthy subjects. Ficoll-Paque density gradient centrifugation was used to isolate peripheral blood mononuclear cells. CD4+ and CD8+ T cells were sorted by FACS or magnetic beads before DNA extraction. This entry is derived from a study of CD8+CD57+ T cells in acquired aplastic anemia (dated by TCRdb to 2017 to 2018). Broadly, across the study: A mean of about 3.2 ug of DNA, ranging from roughly 0.18 to 30 ug, was extracted from sorted CD4+ and CD8+ cells. For healthy donor samples, the average read count was approximately 10 million for CD4+ cells and around 12 million for CD8+ cells.

TCR beta VDJ combination and CDR3 sequence profiling used genomic DNA as the template. TCR repertoire sequencing was run on an Illumina HiSeq 2000. In the source study's methods: TRBV/TRBJ rearrangement plots, CDR3 size and DJ length profiles, and Simpson's diversity index were used to assess repertoires. The immunodominant clone was defined as the most abundant DNA sequence in deep sequencing data. CDR3 amino acid sequences were checked for sharing across subjects and were also compared against the VDJdb database and published repertoires. TCRdb itself trimmed the public reads at Q25 with fastp, ran MiXCR and retained productive beta chains. Rows with one shared CDR3 protein collapse into an entry with the most common genes and DNA. The V and J calls were determined by TCRdb, not by the authors. The sample table contains around 180,000 distinct CDR3 sequences; only one count was recorded for under 75% of them. The ten largest account for under 60% of the sample.

Study-level results and caveats: Patients and healthy controls showed no significant difference in CD8+ Simpson's diversity (P=0.060). Although under 35 CD8+ CDR3 sequences were shared by patients and controls, these sequences appeared highly expressed in patients and within the immunodominant clones of patients.

The CDR3 starts with the cysteine, ends with the phenylalanine, and has 16 residues. The read is trimmed to its CDR3 DNA, 48 bases read in frame from base 1. Via the germline V gene, CDR1 is ENHRY and CDR2 SYGVKD. Between the V and J ends, shortened by 3 bases and 0 bases respectively, the junction contains 9 bases. This receptor chain uses TRBV10-3 and TRBJ2-6; the D gene remains uncertain. This clonotype was sampled from a human donor in good health. The sample comprised sorted CD4+, CD8+, or CD8+CD57+ T cells (not recorded which) from PBMCs. The CDR3 protein: CAISDPAVSGANVLTF. In nucleotide form, the sequence is TGTGCCATCAGTGACCCGGCGGTCTCTGGGGCCAACGTCCTGACTTTC.